This record concerns one T cell receptor (beta chain) sequence. Its antigen is unidentified. Trimming stripped 0 bases from V and 7 bases from J, with 11 bases between. Looked up from germline, CDR1 is SGHDT and CDR2 is YYEEEE. The CDR3 has 14 residues. PCR used 60 Vbeta primers and 13 Jbeta primers. Method: immunoSEQ multiplex PCR; TCRdb's copy keeps in-frame clones and lacks some. The profile covers approximately 160,000 clones, with 82% appearing a single time and approximately 1.6% taken by the ten largest. The data were obtained in a study of cytomegalovirus exposure and HLA in healthy donors. The study, taken as a whole, reports: Because they were indistinguishable, some V segments, including TRBV6-2 and TRBV6-3, were excluded.

V and J are TRBV5-6 and TRBJ2-1; D is possibly TRBD2 (6 bases). The specimen sequenced was PBMCs. This sequence originates from a male donor in good health and CMV-seronegative. The CDR3: CASSLGGIVNEQFF. The DNA for the CDR3 is TGTGCCAGCAGCTTGGGCGGGATCGTTAATGAGCAGTTCTTC.